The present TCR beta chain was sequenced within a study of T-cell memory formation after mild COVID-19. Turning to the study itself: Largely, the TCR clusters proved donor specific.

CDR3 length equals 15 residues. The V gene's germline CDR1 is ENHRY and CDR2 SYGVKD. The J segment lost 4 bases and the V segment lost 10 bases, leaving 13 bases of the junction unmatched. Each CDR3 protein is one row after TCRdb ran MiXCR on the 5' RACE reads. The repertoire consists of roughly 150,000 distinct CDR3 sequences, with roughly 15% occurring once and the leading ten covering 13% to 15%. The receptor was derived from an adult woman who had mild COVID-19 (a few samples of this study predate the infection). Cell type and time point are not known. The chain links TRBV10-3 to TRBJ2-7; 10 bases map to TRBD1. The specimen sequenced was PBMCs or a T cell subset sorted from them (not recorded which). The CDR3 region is CATRRAGQGQYEQYF. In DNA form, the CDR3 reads TGTGCCACCCGTCGGGCGGGACAGGGGCAGTACGAGCAGTACTTC.